Listed below are T cell receptor beta chains from one sample, sequenced in a study of PD-1 blockade in mismatch repair-deficient tumors. Assay: immunoSEQ multiplex PCR; the TCRdb copy retains only in-frame clones and omits some. This sample has roughly 17,000 clones, with 84% found just once. Sample: PBMCs, taken less than 25 weeks after starting pembrolizumab. These receptors were collected from an adult with mismatch repair-deficient cancer. Each CDR3 is given with its conserved first and last residue. Fields, in order: D gene, clone size, V gene, J gene, CDR3 DNA, CDR3 protein. A D gene is named only where the DNA matches it firmly. Not every row has a clone size; where given, it reads once, few, many or a size class.

d_call: TRBD1
clone_size: -
v_call: TRBV5-1
j_call: TRBJ2-7
cdr3_nt: TGCGCCAGCAGCGTACAGGGGCCCGAGCAGTACTTC
cdr3_aa: CASSVQGPEQYF

d_call: TRBD2
clone_size: -
v_call: TRBV29-1
j_call: TRBJ2-1
cdr3_nt: TGCAGCGTTGGAGCGGGAGAGAGGAATGAGCAGTTCTTC
cdr3_aa: CSVGAGERNEQFF

d_call: TRBD2
clone_size: once
v_call: TRBV5-1
j_call: TRBJ2-3
cdr3_nt: TGCGCCAGCAGCGTGGGACTAGCGGGAACAGATACGCAGTATTTT
cdr3_aa: CASSVGLAGTDTQYF

d_call: -
clone_size: few
v_call: TRBV6-5
j_call: TRBJ2-7
cdr3_nt: TGTGCCAGCAGTTCAAATTACGAGCAGTACTTC
cdr3_aa: CASSSNYEQYF

d_call: -
clone_size: few
v_call: TRBV6-6
j_call: TRBJ1-1
cdr3_nt: TGTGCCAGCAGCTCCAGAGGAGGAACTGAAGCTTTCTTT
cdr3_aa: CASSSRGGTEAFF

d_call: -
clone_size: -
v_call: TRBV5-4
j_call: TRBJ2-3
cdr3_nt: TGTGCCAGCAGCTTGACAGGAAGACTCACAGATACGCAGTATTTT
cdr3_aa: CASSLTGRLTDTQYF

d_call: TRBD1
clone_size: -
v_call: TRBV5-1
j_call: TRBJ1-2
cdr3_nt: TGCGCCAGCAGTCACCAGGGGGACTATGGCTACACCTTC
cdr3_aa: CASSHQGDYGYTF

d_call: -
clone_size: -
v_call: TRBV15
j_call: TRBJ2-3
cdr3_nt: TGTGCCACCAGCAGAGATCGGTTCGGTCCAGATACGCAGTATTTT
cdr3_aa: CATSRDRFGPDTQYF

d_call: -
clone_size: -
v_call: TRBV18
j_call: TRBJ1-1
cdr3_nt: TGTGCCAGCTCCAGCGATGATAGAGAAGCTTTCTTT
cdr3_aa: CASSSDDREAFF

d_call: TRBD1
clone_size: -
v_call: TRBV28
j_call: TRBJ2-7
cdr3_nt: TGTGCCAGCGGTACAGGGGGGCAGAGGTACGAGCAGTACTTC
cdr3_aa: CASGTGGQRYEQYF

d_call: -
clone_size: -
v_call: TRBV18
j_call: TRBJ2-2
cdr3_nt: TGTGCCAGCTCACCACCGAACGGAGACACCGGGGAGCTGTTTTTT
cdr3_aa: CASSPPNGDTGELFF

d_call: TRBD2
clone_size: -
v_call: TRBV5-1
j_call: TRBJ2-7
cdr3_nt: TGCGCCAGCAGGCGGGAGAGCTCCTACGAGCAGTACTTC
cdr3_aa: CASRRESSYEQYF

d_call: TRBD2
clone_size: -
v_call: TRBV14
j_call: TRBJ2-3
cdr3_nt: TGTGCCAGCAGCCAAGATCTCCTAGCGGTCACAGATACGCAGTATTTT
cdr3_aa: CASSQDLLAVTDTQYF

d_call: -
clone_size: -
v_call: TRBV6-1
j_call: TRBJ2-1
cdr3_nt: TGTGCCAGCAGTGAAGCGCTTTTGCGGGGGCCCTCCTACAATGAGCAGTTCTTC
cdr3_aa: CASSEALLRGPSYNEQFF

d_call: -
clone_size: -
v_call: TRBV5-1
j_call: TRBJ2-3
cdr3_nt: TGCGCCAGCAGCTTCACAGGAGAGATTAGCACAGATACGCAGTATTTT
cdr3_aa: CASSFTGEISTDTQYF

d_call: TRBD1
clone_size: once
v_call: TRBV5-1
j_call: TRBJ2-3
cdr3_nt: TGCGCCAGCAGCTGGGGGGGACAGGGAACCGATACGCAGTATTTT
cdr3_aa: CASSWGGQGTDTQYF